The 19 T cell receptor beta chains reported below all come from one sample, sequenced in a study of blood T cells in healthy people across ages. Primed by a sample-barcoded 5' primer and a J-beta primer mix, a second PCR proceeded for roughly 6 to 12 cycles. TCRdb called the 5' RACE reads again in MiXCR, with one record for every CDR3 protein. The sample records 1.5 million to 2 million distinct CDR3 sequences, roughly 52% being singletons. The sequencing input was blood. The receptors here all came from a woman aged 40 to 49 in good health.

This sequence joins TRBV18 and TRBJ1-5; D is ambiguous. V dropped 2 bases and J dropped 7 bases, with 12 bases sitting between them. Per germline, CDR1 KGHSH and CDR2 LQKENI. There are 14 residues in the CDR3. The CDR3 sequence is CASSPTRVGQPQHF. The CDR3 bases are TGTGCCAGCTCACCAACGCGGGTGGGGCAGCCCCAGCATTTT.

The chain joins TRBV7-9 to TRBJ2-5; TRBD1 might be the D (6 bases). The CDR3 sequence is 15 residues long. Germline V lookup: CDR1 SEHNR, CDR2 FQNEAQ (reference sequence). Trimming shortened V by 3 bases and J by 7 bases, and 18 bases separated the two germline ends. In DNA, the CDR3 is TGTGCCAGCAGCTTCCCAGGGGATGAGGTGGTGACCCAGTACTTC. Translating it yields CASSFPGDEVVTQYF.

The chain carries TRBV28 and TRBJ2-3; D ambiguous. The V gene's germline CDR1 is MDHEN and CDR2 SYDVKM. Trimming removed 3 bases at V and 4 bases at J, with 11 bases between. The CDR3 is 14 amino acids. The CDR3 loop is CASSLGRAADTQYF. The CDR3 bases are TGTGCCAGCAGTTTGGGTAGGGCAGCAGATACGCAGTATTTT.

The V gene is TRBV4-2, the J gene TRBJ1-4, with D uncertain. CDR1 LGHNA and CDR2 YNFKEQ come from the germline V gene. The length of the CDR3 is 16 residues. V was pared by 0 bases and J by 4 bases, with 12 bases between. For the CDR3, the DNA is TGTGCCAGCAGCCAAGACCCATCGGCCGATAATGAAAAACTGTTTTTT. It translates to CASSQDPSADNEKLFF.

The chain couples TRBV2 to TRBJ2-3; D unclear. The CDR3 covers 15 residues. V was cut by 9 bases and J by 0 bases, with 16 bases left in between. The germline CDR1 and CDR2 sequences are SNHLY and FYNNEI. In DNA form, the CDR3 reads TGTGCCAGTCGGTGGGCTGATGTCAGCACAGATACGCAGTATTTT. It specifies CASRWADVSTDTQYF. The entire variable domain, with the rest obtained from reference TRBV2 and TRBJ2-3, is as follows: EPEVTQTPSHQVTQMGQEVILRCVPISNHLYFYWYRQILGQKVEFLVSFYNNEISEKSEIFDDQFSVERPDGSNFTLKIRSTKLEDSAMYFCASRWADVSTDTQYFGPGTRLTVL.

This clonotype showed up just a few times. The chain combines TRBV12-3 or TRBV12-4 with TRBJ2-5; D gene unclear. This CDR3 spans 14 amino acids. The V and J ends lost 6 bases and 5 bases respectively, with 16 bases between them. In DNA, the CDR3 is TGTGCCAGCAGCTCCGGGCAACTTAGGGAGACCCAGTACTTC. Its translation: CASSSGQLRETQYF.

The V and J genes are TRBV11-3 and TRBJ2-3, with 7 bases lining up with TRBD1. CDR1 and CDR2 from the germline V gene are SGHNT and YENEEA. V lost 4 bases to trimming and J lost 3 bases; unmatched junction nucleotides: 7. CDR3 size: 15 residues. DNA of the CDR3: TGTGCCAGCAGCTCGGGACAGTTGGAGACAGATACGCAGTATTTT. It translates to CASSSGQLETDTQYF.

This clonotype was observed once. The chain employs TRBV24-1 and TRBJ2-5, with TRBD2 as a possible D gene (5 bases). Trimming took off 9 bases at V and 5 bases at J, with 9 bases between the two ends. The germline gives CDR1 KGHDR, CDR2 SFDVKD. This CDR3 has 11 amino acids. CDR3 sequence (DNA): TGTGCCACCGGACTCGGGGAGACCCAGTACTTC. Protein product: CATGLGETQYF.

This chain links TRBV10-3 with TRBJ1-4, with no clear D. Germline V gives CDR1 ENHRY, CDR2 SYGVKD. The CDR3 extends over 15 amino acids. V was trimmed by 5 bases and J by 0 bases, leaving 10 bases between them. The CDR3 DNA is TGTGCCATCAGTACATCAACTGCAACTAATGAAAAACTGTTTTTT. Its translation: CAISTSTATNEKLFF.

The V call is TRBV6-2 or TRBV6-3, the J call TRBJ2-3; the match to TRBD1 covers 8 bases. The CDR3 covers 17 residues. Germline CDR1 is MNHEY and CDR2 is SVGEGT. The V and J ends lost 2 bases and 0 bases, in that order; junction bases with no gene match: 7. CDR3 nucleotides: TGTGCCAGCAGTTACCTGCAGGGGGCGAAGAGCACAGATACGCAGTATTTT. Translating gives CASSYLQGAKSTDTQYF.

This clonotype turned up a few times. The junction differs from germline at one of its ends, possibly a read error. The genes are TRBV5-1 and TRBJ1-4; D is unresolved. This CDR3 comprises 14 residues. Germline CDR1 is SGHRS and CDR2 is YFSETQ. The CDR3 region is CASRDRATNEKLFF. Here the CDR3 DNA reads TGTGCCAGCAGAGACCGTGCAACTAATGAAAAACTGTTTTTT.

This CDR3 reads CASGTGDYEQYF. CDR3 nucleotide sequence: TGTGCCAGCGGGACAGGGGACTACGAGCAGTACTTC. J is TRBJ2-7 and V is TRBV5-6; 10 positions agree with TRBD1. The CDR3 contains 12 residues. Germline assignment: CDR1 SGHDT and CDR2 YYEEEE. With V trimmed by 7 bases and J by 3 bases, 1 base remained unmatched.

CDR3 nucleotide sequence: TGTGCCAGCAGCCTATTCGGGACAGGGGATCACGAGCAGTACTTC. It yields the protein CASSLFGTGDHEQYF. This rearrangement joins TRBV6-5 to TRBJ2-7; 10 bases are a match to TRBD1. Germline V gene sequence: CDR1 MNHEY, CDR2 SVGAGI. This CDR3 has 15 amino acids. J lost 5 bases, V lost 6 bases, and 10 bases had no gene match.

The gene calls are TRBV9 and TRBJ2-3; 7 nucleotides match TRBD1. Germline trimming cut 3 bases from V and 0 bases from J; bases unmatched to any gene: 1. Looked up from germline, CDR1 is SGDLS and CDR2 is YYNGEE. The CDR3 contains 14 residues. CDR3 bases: TGTGCCAGCAGCGAGGGGGCTAGCACAGATACGCAGTATTTT. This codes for CASSEGASTDTQYF.

This chain's CDR3 is CASRGSGYGQFF. Here the CDR3 DNA reads TGTGCCAGCCGGGGAAGTGGTTATGGGCAGTTCTTC. J is TRBJ2-1 and V is TRBV6-5; D is possibly TRBD2 (5 bases). With 8 bases removed from V and 12 bases from J, the gap between germline ends came to 17 bases. This CDR3 comprises 12 residues. Germline V gene sequence: CDR1 MNHEY, CDR2 SVGAGI.

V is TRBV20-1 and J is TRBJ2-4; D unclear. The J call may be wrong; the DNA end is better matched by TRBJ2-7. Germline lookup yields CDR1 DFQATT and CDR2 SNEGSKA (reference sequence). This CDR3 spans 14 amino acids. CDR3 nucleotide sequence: TGCAGTGCTAGAGAAGGTTTCAACTCCTACGAGCAGTACTTC. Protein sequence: CSAREGFNSYEQYF.

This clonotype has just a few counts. Here the CDR3 DNA reads TGTGCCAGCAGCCCTAGATCGGTCGAAAAACTGTTTTTT. Protein sequence: CASSPRSVEKLFF. The V call is TRBV5-6, the J call TRBJ1-4; D remains unclear. There are 13 residues in the CDR3. The germline V and J ends were trimmed by 4 bases and 8 bases, with 12 bases remaining between them. Germline V lookup: CDR1 SGHDT, CDR2 YYEEEE.

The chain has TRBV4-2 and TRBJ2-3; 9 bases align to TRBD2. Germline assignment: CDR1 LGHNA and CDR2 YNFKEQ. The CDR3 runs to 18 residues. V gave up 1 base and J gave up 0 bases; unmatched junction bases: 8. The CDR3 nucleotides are TGTGCCAGCAGCCAAGCAGGCGGGGGGGCCACTAGCACAGATACGCAGTATTTT. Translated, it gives CASSQAGGGATSTDTQYF.

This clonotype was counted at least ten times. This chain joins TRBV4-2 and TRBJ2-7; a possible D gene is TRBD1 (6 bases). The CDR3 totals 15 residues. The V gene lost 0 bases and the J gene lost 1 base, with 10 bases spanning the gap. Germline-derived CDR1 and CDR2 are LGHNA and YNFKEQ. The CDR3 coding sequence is TGTGCCAGCAGCCAAGATTACAGGGAGTCCTACGAGCAGTACTTC. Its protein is CASSQDYRESYEQYF.